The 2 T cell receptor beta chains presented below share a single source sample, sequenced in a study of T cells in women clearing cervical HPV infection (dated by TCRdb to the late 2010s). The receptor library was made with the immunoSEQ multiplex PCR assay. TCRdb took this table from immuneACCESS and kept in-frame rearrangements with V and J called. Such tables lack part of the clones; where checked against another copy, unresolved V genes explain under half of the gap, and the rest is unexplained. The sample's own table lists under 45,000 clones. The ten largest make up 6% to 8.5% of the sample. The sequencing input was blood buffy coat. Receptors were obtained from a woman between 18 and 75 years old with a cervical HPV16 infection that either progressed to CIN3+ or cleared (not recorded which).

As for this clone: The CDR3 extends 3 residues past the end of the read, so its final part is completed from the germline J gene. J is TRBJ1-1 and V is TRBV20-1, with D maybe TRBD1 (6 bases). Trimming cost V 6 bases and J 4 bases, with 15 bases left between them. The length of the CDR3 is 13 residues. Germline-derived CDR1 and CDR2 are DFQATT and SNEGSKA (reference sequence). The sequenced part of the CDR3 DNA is TGCAGTGCCTCGATAGGGGGTATCACTGAA. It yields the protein CSASIGGITE. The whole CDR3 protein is CSASIGGITEAFF.

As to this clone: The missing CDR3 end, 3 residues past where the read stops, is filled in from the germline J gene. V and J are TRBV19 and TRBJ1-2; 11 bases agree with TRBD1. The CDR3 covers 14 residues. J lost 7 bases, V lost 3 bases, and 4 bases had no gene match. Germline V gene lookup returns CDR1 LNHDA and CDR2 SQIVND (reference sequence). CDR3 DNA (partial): TGTGCCAGTAGTATCGGGACAGGGGGTTTTGGC. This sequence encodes CASSIGTGGFG. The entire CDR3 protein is CASSIGTGGFGYTF.